This T cell receptor beta chain came from a study of shared clonotypes between healthy human individuals. Whole-study findings and limits: A few donors shared approximately 5% of their naive CD4 clonotypes. Generally, naive subsets came out with larger estimated richness than memory subsets. Clonotypes not shared had lower generation probabilities than those common to all four donors.

Cells designated naive CD8 were CD45RO-negative and were positively selected for CCR7, with terminally differentiated effector memory CD45RA+ cells excluded. Assay: immunoSEQ multiplex PCR; the TCRdb copy retains only in-frame clones and omits some. The data show around 2,000,000 clones, with roughly 91% seen just once and roughly 1.7% held by the top ten. Germline CDR1 is SGHAT and CDR2 is FQNNGV. The CDR3 covers 18 residues. Trimming took 5 bases from V and 2 from J, leaving 22 bases between them. A word on this clone: Its specificity is unknown.

The clonotype originates from a man younger than 35 in good health. Some clones in this sample may be carry-over from other donors' samples. The chain combines TRBV11-2 with TRBJ2-1, with D perhaps TRBD2 (6 bases). Sequencing used naive CD8+ T cells from PBMCs. The CDR3 protein is CASSPQSPTSETYNEQFF. The CDR3, as DNA: TGTGCCAGCAGCCCGCAGTCCCCGACTAGTGAAACCTACAATGAGCAGTTCTTC.